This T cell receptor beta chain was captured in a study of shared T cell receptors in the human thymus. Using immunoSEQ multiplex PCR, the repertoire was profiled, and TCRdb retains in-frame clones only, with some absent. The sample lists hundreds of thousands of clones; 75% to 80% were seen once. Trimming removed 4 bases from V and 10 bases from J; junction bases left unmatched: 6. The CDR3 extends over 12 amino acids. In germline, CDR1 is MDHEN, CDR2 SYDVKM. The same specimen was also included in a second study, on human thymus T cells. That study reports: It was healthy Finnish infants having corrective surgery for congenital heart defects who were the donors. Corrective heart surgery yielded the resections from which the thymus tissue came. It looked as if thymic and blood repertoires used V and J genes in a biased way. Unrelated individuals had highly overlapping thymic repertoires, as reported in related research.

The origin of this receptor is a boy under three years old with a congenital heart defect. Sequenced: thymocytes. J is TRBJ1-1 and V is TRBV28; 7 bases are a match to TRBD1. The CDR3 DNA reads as TGTGCCAGCAGTTCGGAGGACAGGTTAGCTTTCTTT. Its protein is CASSSEDRLAFF.